A single sample gave rise to the 28 T cell receptor beta chains below, sequenced in a study of blood T cell repertoires in COVID-19 (dated by TCRdb to the early 2020s). Receptor amplification or capture employed the immunoSEQ multiplex PCR assay. The immuneACCESS repertoire file appears here via TCRdb, limited to in-frame rearrangements. These files lack a portion of the clones; in checked studies, under half of the deficit traces to unresolved V genes, and the cause of the others is not known. This sample lists some 48,000 clones; under 90% were detected once. The ten largest clones add up to less than 3% of the sample. Sequencing used peripheral blood. Source of these receptors: a woman of 80 years or more with COVID-19, enrolled during active disease.

This chain links TRBV14 with TRBJ2-7, with D perhaps TRBD2 (5 bases). The CDR3 is 13 residues long. Per germline, CDR1 SGHDN and CDR2 FVKESK. Trimming shortened V by 8 bases and J by 2 bases, and 13 bases separated the two germline ends. In DNA form, the CDR3 reads TGTGCCAGCTCAAGGGAGTTCCCCTACGAGCAGTACTTC. As protein: CASSREFPYEQYF. Full variable domain (remainder filled in from reference TRBV14 and TRBJ2-7): EAGVTQFPSHSVIEKGQTVTLRCDPISGHDNLYWYRRVMGKEIKFLLHFVKESKQDESGMPNNRFLAERTGGTYSTLKVQPAELEDSGVYFCASSREFPYEQYFGPGTRLTVT.

The chain uses TRBV2 and TRBJ1-3; D unresolved. From germline, CDR1 is SNHLY and CDR2 FYNNEI. The CDR3 contains 15 residues. The V and J ends lost 4 bases and 0 bases respectively, with 10 bases between them. CDR3 nucleotide sequence: TGTGCCAGCAGTGCCCAGATCCTCTCTGGAAACACCATATATTTT. It codes for CASSAQILSGNTIYF.

This clone turned up a few times. The gene calls are TRBV9 and TRBJ2-3; perhaps TRBD1 as D (5 bases). Germline V gene data show CDR1 as SGDLS and CDR2 as YYNGEE. The V end was cut by 4 bases, the J end by 0 bases, with 15 bases between. The CDR3 spans 16 residues. The CDR3 region is CASSLFDSSSTDTQYF. Written as DNA, the CDR3 is TGTGCCAGCAGCCTCTTCGACAGCAGCAGCACAGATACGCAGTATTTT.

The V and J genes are TRBV30 and TRBJ1-4; D remains unclear. Germline CDR1 reads GTSNPN; CDR2 reads SVGIG (reference sequence). V lost 2 bases and J lost 8, with 21 bases in between. The CDR3 runs to 16 residues. The CDR3 protein is CAWSPGRLGRSEKLFF. The CDR3 coding sequence is TGTGCCTGGAGTCCCGGCCGCCTCGGGAGGAGCGAAAAACTGTTTTTT.

This chain joins TRBV5-4 and TRBJ2-7, with 7 bases matching TRBD1. V lost 6 bases, J lost 3 bases, and 3 bases stayed unmatched. The CDR3 covers 12 residues. Germline CDR1 is SGHNT and CDR2 is YYREEE (reference sequence). CDR3 sequence (DNA): TGTGCCAGCACGCGACAGGGCTACGAGCAGTACTTC. The encoded protein is CASTRQGYEQYF.

Points on this clone: A junction end diverges from the germline sequence, so it may reflect a read error. This chain links TRBV27 with TRBJ2-1; 8 nucleotides agree with TRBD2. The CDR3 has 17 amino acids. The germline V gene encodes CDR1 MNHEY and CDR2 SMNVEV (reference sequence). The DNA of the CDR3 is TGTGCCAGCAGTCCCTTAGCGGGACTCACCTCCCACAATGAGCAGTTCTTC. Its protein product is CASSPLAGLTSHNEQFF.

The chain links TRBV19 to TRBJ1-5, with a tentative D call TRBD1 (6 bases). Trimming stripped 3 bases from V and 2 bases from J, with 11 bases between. The CDR3 is made up of 15 amino acids. Germline V CDR1 and CDR2: LNHDA, SQIVND (reference sequence). CDR3 amino acids: CASSIRGAGNQPQHF. DNA for the CDR3: TGTGCCAGTAGTATCAGGGGCGCGGGCAATCAGCCCCAGCATTTT. Together with reference TRBV19 and TRBJ1-5, the CDR3 gives the full variable domain: DGGITQSPKYLFRKEGQNVTLSCEQNLNHDAMYWYRQDPGQGLRLIYYSQIVNDFQKGDIAEGYSVSREKKESFPLTVTSAQKNPTAFYLCASSIRGAGNQPQHFGDGTRLSIL.

The chain is built from TRBV9 and TRBJ2-4; 7 positions agree with TRBD1. This CDR3 comprises 15 residues. Per the germline V gene, CDR1 is SGDLS and CDR2 is YYNGEE. V lost 3 bases to trimming and J lost 10 bases; unmatched junction nucleotides: 13. The CDR3 DNA reads as TGTGCCAGCAGCGCCGGGACAGCGAGAACAAGTATTCAGTACTTC. Translation: CASSAGTARTSIQYF.

V and J are TRBV15 and TRBJ2-2; D perhaps matches TRBD1 (6 bases). With 1 base removed from V and 3 bases from J, the gap between germline ends came to 9 bases. CDR3 length: 15 residues. Germline V gene lookup returns CDR1 LNHNV and CDR2 YYDKDF (reference sequence). The DNA for the CDR3 is TGTGCCACCAGCAGAGGTACAGGGTACACCGGGGAGCTGTTTTTT. Its protein product is CATSRGTGYTGELFF. The whole variable domain, remainder taken from reference TRBV15 and TRBJ2-2, is DAMVIQNPRYQVTQFGKPVTLSCSQTLNHNVMYWYQQKSSQAPKLLFHYYDKDFNNEADTPDNFQSRRPNTSFCFLDIRSPGLGDTAMYLCATSRGTGYTGELFFGEGSRLTVL.

The V call is TRBV28, the J call TRBJ2-7; tentatively, D is TRBD1 (5 bases). The CDR3 runs 14 residues. Trimming cost V 7 bases and J 6 bases, with 19 bases left between them. Germline V CDR1 and CDR2: MDHEN, SYDVKM. This CDR3 reads CASTLGVSIGEQYF. CDR3 bases: TGTGCCAGCACTCTAGGGGTTTCGATAGGCGAGCAGTACTTC.

The chain has TRBV4-1 and TRBJ2-5; 7 bases are a match to TRBD1. Trimming removed 0 bases from V and 4 bases from J; junction bases left unmatched: 8. This CDR3 contains 16 residues. Germline V gives CDR1 MGHRA, CDR2 YSYEKL. CDR3 region: CASSQDGRGRGETQYF. The CDR3, as DNA: TGCGCCAGCAGCCAAGATGGTAGGGGGCGCGGAGAGACCCAGTACTTC.

The chain joins TRBV19 to TRBJ1-4; D remains unclear. The CDR3 runs 12 residues. From germline, CDR1 is LNHDA and CDR2 SQIVND (reference sequence). Trimming took 5 bases from V and 7 from J, leaving 8 bases between them. CDR3 sequence: CASSFQREKLFF. CDR3 in DNA: TGTGCCAGTAGTTTTCAGCGTGAAAAACTGTTTTTT.

The V gene is TRBV6-5, the J gene TRBJ1-1, with D uncertain. Trimming pared 2 bases from V and 4 bases from J, leaving 11 bases between. Germline CDR1 reads MNHEY; CDR2 reads SVGAGI. This CDR3 region has 14 residues. Here the CDR3 reads CASSYPGGSTEAFF. The CDR3 coding sequence is TGTGCCAGCAGTTACCCCGGCGGTAGCACTGAAGCTTTCTTT.

V is TRBV9 and J is TRBJ2-2; 8 nucleotides agree with TRBD1. V trimming: 4 bases; J trimming: 5 bases; junction bases outside the gene matches: 10. This CDR3 is 16 amino acids long. Germline CDR1 is SGDLS and CDR2 is YYNGEE. As DNA, the CDR3 is TGTGCCAGCAGCCCTCGGACAGGGCAATGGACCGGGGAGCTGTTTTTT. The encoded protein is CASSPRTGQWTGELFF.

This clone occurred once. The chain combines TRBV13 with TRBJ2-7; TRBD2 matches at 7 bases. Germline-derived CDR1 and CDR2 are PRHDT and FYEKMQ (reference sequence). This CDR3 is 15 amino acids long. J was trimmed by 4 bases and V by 2 bases; bases with no gene match: 8. The CDR3 DNA is TGTGCCAGCAGCTTATATTCCGGGAGGATGTACGAGCAGTACTTC. It encodes CASSLYSGRMYEQYF.

The genes are TRBV10-1 and TRBJ2-3, with TRBD2 matching over 9 bases. Germline loops: CDR1 WNHNN, CDR2 SYGVQD (reference sequence). CDR3 size: 14 residues. The V gene end was trimmed by 2 bases and the J gene end by 7 bases; junction bases not matched to a gene: 4. CDR3 DNA sequence: TGCGCCAGCAGTGAGGGGACTAGCCGGCATACGCAGTATTTT. Translation gives CASSEGTSRHTQYF.

This clone was seen a single time. The gene calls are TRBV11-3 and TRBJ1-1; the D gene is possibly TRBD1 (6 bases). Looked up from germline, CDR1 is SGHNT and CDR2 is YENEEA. The CDR3 covers 14 residues. The V and J ends lost 2 bases and 5 bases respectively, with 12 bases between them. The CDR3 protein is CASSLKPQGTEAFF. In nucleotides, the CDR3 is TGTGCCAGCAGCTTAAAACCCCAGGGGACTGAAGCTTTCTTT.

There are a few counts of this clone. This chain uses TRBV24-1 with TRBJ2-1; 8 positions agree with TRBD2. The CDR3 length is 17 residues. From germline, CDR1 is KGHDR and CDR2 SFDVKD. V trimming: 4 bases; J trimming: 4 bases; junction bases outside the gene matches: 11. CDR3: CATSDRPPSGQYNEQFF. CDR3 DNA: TGTGCCACCAGTGACCGGCCCCCTAGCGGGCAATACAATGAGCAGTTCTTC.

The chain combines TRBV14 with TRBJ2-1; D possibly corresponds to TRBD2 (5 bases). The CDR3 loop spans 15 amino acids. Trimming stripped 4 bases from V and 6 bases from J, with 16 bases between. The germline V gene has CDR1 SGHDN and CDR2 FVKESK. CDR3 bases: TGTGCCAGCAGCCCACCCCGGGGATGGGGCAATGAGCAGTTCTTC. Its protein is CASSPPRGWGNEQFF. The whole variable domain, remainder taken from reference TRBV14 and TRBJ2-1, is EAGVTQFPSHSVIEKGQTVTLRCDPISGHDNLYWYRRVMGKEIKFLLHFVKESKQDESGMPNNRFLAERTGGTYSTLKVQPAELEDSGVYFCASSPPRGWGNEQFFGPGTRLTVL.

This chain links TRBV7-3 with TRBJ1-1; the D gene is possibly TRBD1 (5 bases). Trimming took 5 bases from V and 1 from J, leaving 8 bases between them. The CDR3 covers 13 residues. Germline V CDR1 and CDR2: SGHTA, FQGTGA. CDR3 nucleotide sequence: TGTGCCAGCAGCCCTACAGGGAACACTGAAGCTTTCTTT. The encoded protein is CASSPTGNTEAFF.

This clone was counted only a few times. J is TRBJ2-7 and V is TRBV10-1; D may be TRBD1 (5 bases). Trimming left V 0 bases short and J 2 bases short, with 23 bases between. CDR1 is WNHNN, CDR2 SYGVQD, per germline (reference sequence). The CDR3 covers 19 residues. This CDR3 is CASSESRRSRNPGPYEQYF. The DNA for the CDR3 is TGCGCCAGCAGTGAGTCGAGACGGTCGAGAAACCCAGGGCCCTACGAGCAGTACTTC.

V gene TRBV5-1 combines with J gene TRBJ1-2; a possible D gene is TRBD1 (6 bases). Looked up from germline, CDR1 is SGHRS and CDR2 is YFSETQ. Trimming removed 3 bases at V and 7 bases at J, with 22 bases between. The CDR3 consists of 16 residues. The CDR3 spells CASSSTTGTRSGGYTF. CDR3 nucleotides: TGCGCCAGCAGCTCGACAACAGGGACTAGAAGTGGTGGCTACACCTTC. Based on the CDR3 plus reference TRBV5-1 and TRBJ1-2, the full variable domain is KAGVTQTPRYLIKTRGQQVTLSCSPISGHRSVSWYQQTPGQGLQFLFEYFSETQRNKGNFPGRFSGRQFSNSRSEMNVSTLELGDSALYLCASSSTTGTRSGGYTFGSGTRLTVV.

V is TRBV9 and J is TRBJ2-6; D uncertain. Germline V lookup: CDR1 SGDLS, CDR2 YYNGEE. Deletions cut 4 bases from V and 1 base from J, with 3 bases between. This CDR3 region has 13 residues. CDR3 in DNA: TGTGCCAGCAGCCAATCTGGGGCCAACGTCCTGACTTTC. Its translation is CASSQSGANVLTF.

The chain is built from TRBV11-2 and TRBJ1-4, with a tentative D call TRBD1 (5 bases). The V end was cut by 2 bases, the J end by 5 bases, with 9 bases between. This CDR3 region has 14 residues. Per the germline V gene, CDR1 is SGHAT and CDR2 is FQNNGV. The CDR3 loop reads CASSLYRQNEKLFF. CDR3 DNA: TGTGCCAGCAGCTTATACAGACAGAATGAAAAACTGTTTTTT.

CDR3: CASSLYRSEISSYEQYF. The CDR3 DNA reads TGTGCCAGCTCACTATACAGGTCAGAAATAAGCTCCTACGAGCAGTACTTC. The chain links TRBV18 to TRBJ2-7, with a possible D match to TRBD1 (5 bases). The CDR3 runs 17 residues. Deletions cut 4 bases from V and 0 bases from J, with 19 bases between. Looked up from germline, CDR1 is KGHSH and CDR2 is LQKENI. The full variable domain, completed using reference TRBV18 and TRBJ2-7, is NAGVMQNPRHLVRRRGQEARLRCSPMKGHSHVYWYRQLPEEGLKFMVYLQKENIIDESGMPKERFSAEFPKEGPSILRIQQVVRGDSAAYFCASSLYRSEISSYEQYFGPGTRLTVT.

The chain couples TRBV2 to TRBJ1-1; 10 bases agree with TRBD1. CDR3 length: 17 residues. V dropped 1 base and J dropped 1; count of bases not matched to a gene: 6. CDR1 and CDR2 (germline): SNHLY, FYNNEI. The CDR3, as DNA: TGTGCCAGCAGTGAAGGGACAGGGGGTACGACGAACACTGAAGCTTTCTTT. It codes for CASSEGTGGTTNTEAFF. Supplemented by reference TRBV2 and TRBJ1-1, the full variable domain reads EPEVTQTPSHQVTQMGQEVILRCVPISNHLYFYWYRQILGQKVEFLVSFYNNEISEKSEIFDDQFSVERPDGSNFTLKIRSTKLEDSAMYFCASSEGTGGTTNTEAFFGQGTRLTVV.

The J gene is TRBJ2-7, the V gene TRBV6-2 or TRBV6-3, with 11 bases matching TRBD1. With 4 bases clipped from V and 6 bases from J, the junction kept 14 bases outside the gene matches. Germline V lookup: CDR1 MNHEY, CDR2 SVGEGT. The CDR3 is 17 amino acids. The DNA for the CDR3 is TGTGCCAGCAGTTCCCACCAATCCGGGACAGGGGGATTCGAGCAGTACTTC. Its translation is CASSSHQSGTGGFEQYF.

This clone was found once. The CDR3 here is CATSYRQGAHEQYF. The CDR3 bases are TGTGCCACCAGCTATAGACAGGGAGCCCACGAGCAGTACTTC. The chain is built from TRBV15 and TRBJ2-7, with TRBD1 matching over 7 bases. The CDR3 sequence is 14 residues long. CDR1 and CDR2 (germline): LNHNV, YYDKDF (reference sequence). J gave up 5 bases and V 5 bases, and 9 bases lay outside the gene matches.